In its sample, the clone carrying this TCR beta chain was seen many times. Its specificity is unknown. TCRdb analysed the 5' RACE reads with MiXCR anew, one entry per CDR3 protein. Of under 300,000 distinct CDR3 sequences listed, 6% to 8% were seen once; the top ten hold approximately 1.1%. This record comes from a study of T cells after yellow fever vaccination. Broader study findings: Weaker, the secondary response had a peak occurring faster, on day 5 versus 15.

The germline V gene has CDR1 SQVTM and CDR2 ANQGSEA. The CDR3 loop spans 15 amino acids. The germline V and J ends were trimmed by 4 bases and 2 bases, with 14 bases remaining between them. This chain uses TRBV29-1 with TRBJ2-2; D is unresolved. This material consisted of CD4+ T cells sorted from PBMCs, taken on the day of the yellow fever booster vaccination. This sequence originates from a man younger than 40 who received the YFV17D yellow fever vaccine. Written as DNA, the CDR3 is TGCAGCGTTGCCCACTCTACGGATAACACCGGGGAGCTGTTTTTT. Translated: CSVAHSTDNTGELFF.